This T cell receptor beta chain was sequenced for a study of blood T cell repertoires in COVID-19. Whole-study context: Sites across the United States, Italy and Spain contributed samples from acute and convalescent COVID-19.

Profiled with immunoSEQ multiplex PCR; TCRdb holds only in-frame clones, not every one. The table has about 190,000 clones, 84% seen once. Sequenced: PBMCs or T cells enriched from blood (not recorded which). The sequence came from a woman under 40 who had been exposed to COVID-19.

The CDR3 DNA follows: TGTGCCGTTCGGGAACTAGCTCGGAATGAGCAGTTCTTC. Its protein product is CAVRELARNEQFF. The V call is TRBV15, the J call TRBJ2-1, with TRBD2 as a possible D gene (6 bases). The germline V gene has CDR1 LNHNV and CDR2 YYDKDF (reference sequence). The CDR3 has 13 amino acids. V shed 11 bases and J shed 7 bases, with 18 bases lying between them.